These 27 T cell receptor beta chains came from one sample sequenced in a study of blood T cells in healthy people across ages. Primed by a sample-barcoded 5' primer and a J-beta primer mix, a second PCR proceeded for 7 to 11 cycles. Using its own MiXCR run on the 5' RACE reads, TCRdb lists one record per CDR3 protein. The table shows 500,000 to 700,000 distinct CDR3 sequences, with less than 35% occurring only once. The sample was blood. These receptors came from a woman older than 75 in good health.

The chain couples TRBV12-5 to TRBJ2-1; TRBD1 agrees at 10 bases. With V trimmed by 5 bases and J by 3 bases, 7 bases remained unmatched. CDR3 size: 16 residues. CDR1 LGHNT and CDR2 FRNRAP come from the germline V gene. The CDR3 region is CASGMTRTGGYNEQFF. CDR3 nucleotides: TGTGCTAGTGGTATGACCCGGACAGGGGGCTACAATGAGCAGTTCTTC.

The CDR3 nucleotides read TGCAGTGCTAGGGGGGGAGACTCCTACAATGAGCAGTTCTTC. Its translation: CSARGGDSYNEQFF. The rearrangement joins TRBV20-1 to TRBJ2-1, with a possible D match to TRBD2 (6 bases). The germline V and J ends were trimmed by 3 bases and 0 bases, with 9 bases remaining between them. This CDR3 has 14 residues. Germline CDR1 DFQATT, CDR2 SNEGSKA (reference sequence).

This clonotype appeared many times. The chain couples TRBV7-2 to TRBJ1-2; D gene unclear. V lost 1 base to trimming and J lost 4 bases, with 10 bases between them. The CDR3 runs 14 residues. In germline, CDR1 is SGHTA, CDR2 FQGNSA. CDR3 amino acids: CASSLDSIGYGYTF. In nucleotides, the CDR3 is TGTGCCAGCAGCTTAGACTCGATTGGCTATGGCTACACCTTC.

Points on this clonotype: A much larger clone is a single base away; this may be a read error. The chain couples TRBV24-1 to TRBJ2-4, with D possibly being TRBD2 (5 bases). CDR1 is KGHDR and CDR2 is SFDVKD in the germline V gene. This CDR3 is built from 13 residues. CDR3 region: CTTSDGPGGEQYF. The DNA for the CDR3 is TGTACCACCAGTGATGGGCCAGGTGGGGAGCAGTACTTC.

This clonotype has a count of ten or more. The chain has TRBV13 and TRBJ2-7; D is possibly TRBD1 (7 bases). V lost 3 bases and J 6 bases, leaving 15 bases between the germline ends. The CDR3 totals 14 residues. CDR1 PRHDT and CDR2 FYEKMQ come from the germline V gene (reference sequence). CDR3 sequence reads: CASSFESGGSEQYF. CDR3 bases: TGTGCCAGCAGCTTTGAGTCAGGGGGGTCCGAGCAGTACTTC. The variable domain in full, with the rest retrieved from reference TRBV13 and TRBJ2-7, is AAGVIQSPRHLIKEKRETATLKCYPIPRHDTVYWYQQGPGQDPQFLISFYEKMQSDKGSIPDRFSAQQFSDYHSELNMSSLELGDSALYFCASSFESGGSEQYFGPGTRLTVT.

The gene calls are TRBV25-1 and TRBJ2-1, with 10 bases matching TRBD1. Germline trimming cut 7 bases from V and 3 bases from J; bases unmatched to any gene: 3. Per the germline V gene, CDR1 is MGHDK and CDR2 is SYGVNS. The CDR3 runs to 14 residues. The CDR3 loop is CASMDRGIYNEQFF. In nucleotides, the CDR3 is TGTGCCAGCATGGACAGGGGGATCTACAATGAGCAGTTCTTC.

A word on this clonotype: A read error may explain this, as a much larger clone is one base away. The CDR3 reads CASSPRMANTGGLFF. Written as DNA, the CDR3 is TGTGCCAGCAGCCCTCGAATGGCGAACACCGGGGGGCTGTTTTTT. V is TRBV4-2 and J is TRBJ2-2; possibly TRBD2 for D (6 bases). The CDR3 contains 15 residues. CDR1 is LGHNA, CDR2 YNFKEQ, per germline.

The chain employs TRBV5-1 and TRBJ2-7; D is possibly TRBD1 (6 bases). The CDR3 spans 15 residues. V lost 4 bases and J lost 1, with 15 bases in between. CDR1 is SGHRS, CDR2 YFSETQ, per germline. CDR3 amino acids: CASSQDRLRSYEQYF. The CDR3 DNA reads as TGCGCCAGCAGCCAAGACAGGCTGAGGTCCTACGAGCAGTACTTC.

As to this clonotype: Being one base from a much bigger clone, this may be a read error. The chain carries TRBV20-1 and TRBJ2-1; a weak D match, TRBD2 (5 bases). The closer fit of TRBJ2-7 to the DNA end suggests the J call may be wrong. The CDR3 length is 15 residues. Germline CDR1 is DFQATT and CDR2 is SNEGSKA (reference sequence). The CDR3 DNA reads as TGCAGTGCTAGTTCGGGAAGACCTTCCTACAATGAGCAGTACTTC. As protein: CSASSGRPSYNEQYF.

This clonotype was seen at least ten times. V is TRBV29-1 and J is TRBJ2-3; D remains unclear. Germline assignment: CDR1 SQVTM and CDR2 ANQGSEA. V shed 6 bases and J shed 4 bases, with 8 bases lying between them. The CDR3 is 11 residues long. This CDR3 is CSVELADTQYF. DNA for the CDR3: TGCAGCGTAGAGTTAGCAGATACGCAGTATTTT.

This clonotype was detected only a few times. V usage is TRBV28 and J usage is TRBJ1-2; tentatively, D is TRBD1 (6 bases). The CDR3 runs 14 residues. V was pared by 11 bases and J by 5 bases, with 21 bases between. Germline V lookup: CDR1 MDHEN, CDR2 SYDVKM. The CDR3 region has the DNA TGTGCCTGCCACCCACCGGGACAAATATATGGCTACACCTTC. It encodes CACHPPGQIYGYTF.

Only one count was recorded for this clonotype. The chain has TRBV5-1 and TRBJ2-5; TRBD1 aligns across 7 bases. CDR1 and CDR2 from the germline V gene are SGHRS and YFSETQ. The junction had 12 bases not matched to a gene; V was cut back by 4 bases and J by 3 bases. The CDR3 totals 16 residues. CDR3 DNA: TGCGCCAGCAGCCGGGACAGAACTAATTGGGAAGAGACCCAGTACTTC. Amino acids: CASSRDRTNWEETQYF.

This clonotype showed up just once. CDR3 region: CASSGSGPEQYF. CDR3 DNA: TGTGCCAGCAGTGGTTCAGGGCCCGAGCAGTACTTC. This chain joins TRBV25-1 and TRBJ2-7; D possibly corresponds to TRBD1 (5 bases). V was shortened by 4 bases and J by 6 bases, with 10 bases between the two germline ends. In germline, CDR1 is MGHDK, CDR2 SYGVNS. CDR3 length: 12 amino acids.

This clonotype was seen many times. The V call is TRBV11-1, the J call TRBJ2-5; D is ambiguous. Per the germline V gene, CDR1 is SGHAT and CDR2 is FQDESV (reference sequence). V gave up 2 bases and J gave up 7 bases, with 11 bases separating them. This CDR3 is 13 amino acids long. The CDR3 DNA is TGTGCCAGCAGCTTATACTCCGCCCGGACCCAGTACTTC. This gives the protein CASSLYSARTQYF.

This clonotype was recorded once. This may be a read error: a much more frequent sequence differs by one nucleotide. The chain has TRBV4-2 and TRBJ1-1; unclear D gene. The ends were cut back, 0 bases at V and 10 bases at J, with 18 bases in the middle. This CDR3 contains 15 residues. The germline V gene has CDR1 LGHNA and CDR2 YNFKEQ. CDR3 residues: CASSQDALQRTVAFF. The CDR3 coding sequence is TGTGCCAGCAGCCAAGACGCGCTACAAAGGACGGTAGCTTTCTTT.

The CDR3 bases are TGTGCCAGCAGCTTAACGCCACGAGGCGGCACTGAAGCTTTCTTT. Translation gives CASSLTPRGGTEAFF. The J gene is TRBJ1-1, the V gene TRBV7-9; D gene ambiguous. The CDR3 extends over 15 amino acids. V lost 2 bases to trimming and J lost 4 bases, with 14 bases between them. Germline values: CDR1 SEHNR, CDR2 FQNEAQ (reference sequence). The full variable domain, with the rest looked up from reference TRBV7-9 and TRBJ1-1, is DTGVSQNPRHKITKRGQNVTFRCDPISEHNRLYWYRQTLGQGPEFLTYFQNEAQLEKSRLLSDRFSAERPKGSFSTLEIQRTEQGDSAMYLCASSLTPRGGTEAFFGQGTRLTVV.

The chain combines TRBV30 with TRBJ1-1; the match to TRBD1 covers 7 bases. Germline CDR1 reads GTSNPN; CDR2 reads SVGIG (reference sequence). V was clipped by 1 base and J by 1 base; unmatched bases: 9. This CDR3 is 16 amino acids long. The CDR3 loop reads CAWSGNRGGSNTEAFF. The CDR3 region has the DNA TGTGCCTGGAGTGGGAACAGGGGCGGGTCGAACACTGAAGCTTTCTTT.

In this sample, this clonotype turned up many times. The rearrangement uses TRBV7-9 and TRBJ2-3; a possible D gene is TRBD2 (5 bases). Germline assignment: CDR1 SEHNR and CDR2 FQNEAQ (reference sequence). V lost 5 bases to trimming and J lost 2 bases, with 20 bases between them. CDR3 length equals 17 residues. CDR3 sequence (DNA): TGTGCCAGCAGCCGTGGTGGCTTGACTACCTACACAGATACGCAGTATTTT. It encodes CASSRGGLTTYTDTQYF.

CDR3 sequence: CASTDTTGAPDTQYF. DNA of the CDR3: TGCGCCAGCACCGATACGACAGGGGCTCCAGATACGCAGTATTTT. The rearrangement uses TRBV10-2 and TRBJ2-3; 8 bases match TRBD1. The CDR3 spans 15 residues. Germline V gives CDR1 WSHSY, CDR2 SAAADI. Trimming removed 7 bases from V and 4 bases from J; junction bases left unmatched: 10.

This clonotype was seen repeatedly, ten times or more. In DNA form, the CDR3 reads TGTGCCAGCAGTTGGCGGGACACAGATACGCAGTATTTT. Amino acid sequence: CASSWRDTDTQYF. The J gene is TRBJ2-3, the V gene TRBV12-3 or TRBV12-4; TRBD2 might be the D (6 bases). The CDR3 extends over 13 amino acids. Trimming took off 4 bases at V and 2 bases at J, with 7 bases between the two ends.

The chain is built from TRBV4-1 and TRBJ2-7; a possible D gene is TRBD1 (5 bases). V lost 0 bases and J lost 2, with 8 bases in between. The CDR3 is 14 amino acids. CDR1 and CDR2 from the germline V gene are MGHRA and YSYEKL. The CDR3 region has the DNA TGCGCCAGCAGCCAAGATACAGGAGCCTACGAGCAGTACTTC. Translating it yields CASSQDTGAYEQYF.

This CDR3 is CASSAGTAGSYEQYF. The DNA of the CDR3 is TGTGCCAGCAGCGCCGGGACAGCGGGATCCTACGAGCAGTACTTC. The chain couples TRBV9 to TRBJ2-7; D tentatively reads TRBD1 or TRBD2 (7 bases each). V dropped 3 bases and J dropped 1 base, with 14 bases sitting between them. Germline V gene sequence: CDR1 SGDLS, CDR2 YYNGEE. The CDR3 is 15 residues long.

The chain employs TRBV20-1 and TRBJ2-3; 8 bases align to TRBD2. The V gene's germline CDR1 is DFQATT and CDR2 SNEGSKA (reference sequence). V shed 1 base, J shed 3 bases, and the junction held 3 bases outside the gene matches. The CDR3 consists of 14 residues. The CDR3 protein is CSARGLAGTDTQYF. The CDR3 DNA reads as TGCAGTGCTAGAGGGTTAGCGGGGACAGATACGCAGTATTTT.

This chain joins TRBV7-2 and TRBJ2-2; no firm D call. CDR3 length equals 15 residues. From germline, CDR1 is SGHTA and CDR2 FQGNSA. V dropped 0 bases and J dropped 3 bases, with 8 bases sitting between them. The CDR3 sequence: CASSLAPLDTGELFF. Written as DNA, the CDR3 is TGTGCCAGCAGCTTAGCACCCTTGGACACCGGGGAGCTGTTTTTT.

This clonotype was counted many times. V usage is TRBV12-3 or TRBV12-4 and J usage is TRBJ1-1; maybe TRBD1 (6 bases). Trimming left V 7 bases short and J 0 bases short, with 15 bases between. The CDR3 is 15 amino acids. The CDR3 sequence is CASTLGGTLNTEAFF. In DNA form, the CDR3 reads TGTGCCAGCACCCTAGGCGGGACATTGAACACTGAAGCTTTCTTT.

A few counts support this clonotype. This rearrangement joins TRBV5-1 to TRBJ2-4, with D possibly being TRBD1 or TRBD2 (5 bases each). TRBJ2-7 matches the DNA end more closely, so the J call is doubtful. Looked up from germline, CDR1 is SGHRS and CDR2 is YFSETQ. The CDR3 totals 14 residues. CDR3: CASSSDPGSHEQYF. As DNA, the CDR3 is TGCGCCAGCAGCTCGGACCCAGGGAGCCACGAGCAGTACTTC.

This rearrangement joins TRBV6-5 to TRBJ1-2, with a tentative D call TRBD1 (6 bases). The CDR3 spans 14 residues. V lost 6 bases, J lost 6 bases, and 17 bases lay in between. The V gene's germline CDR1 is MNHEY and CDR2 SVGAGI. This CDR3 is CASSRGQGSDGYTF. In DNA, the CDR3 is TGTGCCAGCAGCCGTGGGCAGGGGAGCGATGGCTACACCTTC.